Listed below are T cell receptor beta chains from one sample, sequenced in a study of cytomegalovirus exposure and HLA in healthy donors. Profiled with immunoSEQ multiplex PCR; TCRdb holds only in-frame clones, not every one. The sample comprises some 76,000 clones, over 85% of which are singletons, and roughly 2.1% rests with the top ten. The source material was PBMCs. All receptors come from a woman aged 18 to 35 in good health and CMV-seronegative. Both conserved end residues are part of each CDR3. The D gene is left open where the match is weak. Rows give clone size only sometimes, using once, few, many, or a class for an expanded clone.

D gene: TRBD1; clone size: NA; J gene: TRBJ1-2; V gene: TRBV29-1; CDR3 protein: CSVVSGTGNGYTF; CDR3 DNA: TGCAGCGTTGTCTCCGGGACAGGGAATGGCTACACCTTC
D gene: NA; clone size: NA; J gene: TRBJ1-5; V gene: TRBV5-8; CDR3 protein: CASSLREYSNQPQHF; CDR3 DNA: TGTGCCAGCAGCTTGCGGGAATATAGCAATCAGCCCCAGCATTTT
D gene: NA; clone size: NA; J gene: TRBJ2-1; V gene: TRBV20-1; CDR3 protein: CSVAGDNEQFF; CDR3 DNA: TGCAGTGTTGCAGGGGACAATGAGCAGTTCTTC
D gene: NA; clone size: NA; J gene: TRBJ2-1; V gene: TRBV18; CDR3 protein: CASSPSPPDEQFF; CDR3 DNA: TGTGCCAGCTCACCATCTCCCCCGGATGAGCAGTTCTTC
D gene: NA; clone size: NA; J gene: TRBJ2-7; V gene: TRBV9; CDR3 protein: CASSVDRAQGGEQYF; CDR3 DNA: TGTGCCAGCAGCGTAGACAGGGCCCAGGGGGGCGAGCAGTACTTC
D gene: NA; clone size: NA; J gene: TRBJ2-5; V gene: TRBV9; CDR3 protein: CASSREMLETQYF; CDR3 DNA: TGTGCCAGCAGCCGGGAGATGTTAGAGACCCAGTACTTC
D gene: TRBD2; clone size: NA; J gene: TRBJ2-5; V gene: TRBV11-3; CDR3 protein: CASSLGGGDQETQYF; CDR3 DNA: TGTGCCAGCAGCTTAGGTGGGGGGGACCAAGAGACCCAGTACTTC
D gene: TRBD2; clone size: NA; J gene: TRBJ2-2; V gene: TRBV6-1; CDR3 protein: CASSETSGGAGELFF; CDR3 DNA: TGTGCCAGCAGTGAGACTAGCGGGGGGGCCGGGGAGCTGTTTTTT
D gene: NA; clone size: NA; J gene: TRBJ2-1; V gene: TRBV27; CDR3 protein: CASSFGSYNEQFF; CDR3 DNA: TGTGCCAGCAGTTTCGGGAGCTACAATGAGCAGTTCTTC
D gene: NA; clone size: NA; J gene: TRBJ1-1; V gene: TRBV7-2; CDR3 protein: CASSPPTENTEAFF; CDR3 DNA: TGTGCCAGCAGCCCCCCGACAGAGAACACTGAAGCTTTCTTT
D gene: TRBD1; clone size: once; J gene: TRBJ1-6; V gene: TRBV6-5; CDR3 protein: CASSPFRGLNSPLHF; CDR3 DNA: TGTGCCAGCAGTCCTTTCAGGGGGCTTAATTCACCCCTCCACTTT
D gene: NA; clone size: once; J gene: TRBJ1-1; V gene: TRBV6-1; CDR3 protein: CASSAGGLLTEAFF; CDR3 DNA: TGTGCCAGCAGTGCCGGAGGCTTGCTTACTGAAGCTTTCTTT
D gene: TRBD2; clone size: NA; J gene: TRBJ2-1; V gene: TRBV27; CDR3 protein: CASSPLTGTRLYNEQFF; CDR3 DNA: TGTGCCAGCAGTCCCCTCACCGGGACTAGGCTTTACAATGAGCAGTTCTTC
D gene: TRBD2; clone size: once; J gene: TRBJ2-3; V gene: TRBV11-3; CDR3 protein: CASSLDLAGGLLTDTQYF; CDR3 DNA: TGTGCCAGCAGCTTAGATCTAGCGGGAGGTTTGCTGACAGATACGCAGTATTTT
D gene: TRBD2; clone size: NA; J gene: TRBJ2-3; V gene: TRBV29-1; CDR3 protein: CSSTVLAGVDTQYF; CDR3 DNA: TGCAGCTCCACAGTACTAGCGGGAGTGGATACGCAGTATTTT
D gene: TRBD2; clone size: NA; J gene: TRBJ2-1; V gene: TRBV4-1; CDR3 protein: CASSQVYPSGGERGDEQFF; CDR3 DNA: TGCGCCAGCAGCCAAGTGTACCCTAGCGGGGGAGAGAGGGGCGATGAGCAGTTCTTC
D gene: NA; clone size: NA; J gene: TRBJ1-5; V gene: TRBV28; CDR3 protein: CASSLPGGNQPQHF; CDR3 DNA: TGTGCCAGCAGCCTGCCGGGGGGCAATCAGCCCCAGCATTTT
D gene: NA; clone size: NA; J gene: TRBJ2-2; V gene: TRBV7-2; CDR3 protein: CVSSGGVSTGELFF; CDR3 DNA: TGTGTCTCCTCGGGGGGCGTAAGCACCGGGGAGCTGTTTTTT
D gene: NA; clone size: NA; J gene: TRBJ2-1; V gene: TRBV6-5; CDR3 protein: CASSYLRDVSDEQFF; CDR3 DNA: TGTGCCAGCAGTTATTTGAGGGATGTGAGCGATGAGCAGTTCTTC
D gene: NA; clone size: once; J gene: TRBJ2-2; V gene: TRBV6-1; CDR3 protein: CASSEAPTGVSAGELFF; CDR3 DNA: TGTGCCAGCAGTGAAGCCCCGACAGGTGTCTCGGCCGGGGAGCTGTTTTTT
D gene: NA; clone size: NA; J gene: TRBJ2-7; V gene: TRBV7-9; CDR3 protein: CASSPPGLLSYEQYF; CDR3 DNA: TGTGCCAGCAGCCCTCCGGGACTCCTCTCCTACGAGCAGTACTTC
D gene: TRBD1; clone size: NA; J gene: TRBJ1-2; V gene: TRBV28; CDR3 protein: CASSSGTGRIYGYTF; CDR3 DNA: TGTGCCAGCAGTTCGGGGACAGGGCGAATATATGGCTACACCTTC
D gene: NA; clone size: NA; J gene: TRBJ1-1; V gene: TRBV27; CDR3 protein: CASSAREDFEAFF; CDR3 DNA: TGTGCCAGCAGTGCCCGGGAGGACTTTGAAGCTTTCTTT
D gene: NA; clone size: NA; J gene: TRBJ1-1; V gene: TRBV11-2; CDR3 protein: CASSLAGNLNTEAFF; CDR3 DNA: TGTGCCAGCAGCTTGGCCGGGAATTTGAACACTGAAGCTTTCTTT
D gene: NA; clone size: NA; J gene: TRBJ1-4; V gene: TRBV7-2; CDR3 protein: CASSFNPPSILNEKLFF; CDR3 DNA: TGTGCCAGCAGCTTTAATCCCCCTTCTATCCTTAATGAAAAACTGTTTTTT
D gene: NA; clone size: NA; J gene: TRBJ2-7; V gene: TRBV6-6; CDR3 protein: CASTPFRSSYEQYF; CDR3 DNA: TGTGCCAGCACTCCTTTCCGGAGCTCCTACGAGCAGTACTTC
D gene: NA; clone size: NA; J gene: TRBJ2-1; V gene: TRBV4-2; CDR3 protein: CASSQGLWSYNEQFF; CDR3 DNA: TGTGCCAGCAGCCAAGGACTCTGGTCCTACAATGAGCAGTTCTTC
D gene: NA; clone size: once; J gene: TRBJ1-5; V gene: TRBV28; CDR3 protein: CASREFREFGQPQHF; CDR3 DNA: TGTGCCAGCAGGGAATTCAGGGAATTCGGGCAGCCCCAGCATTTT
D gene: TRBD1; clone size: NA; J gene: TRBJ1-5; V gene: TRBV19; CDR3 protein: CASSRRQGAFGNQPQHF; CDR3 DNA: TGTGCCAGTAGTAGACGACAGGGGGCGTTTGGCAATCAGCCCCAGCATTTT
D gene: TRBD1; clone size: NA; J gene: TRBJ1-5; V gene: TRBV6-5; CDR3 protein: CASSLRTGGNQPQHF; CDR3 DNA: TGTGCCAGCAGTCTTAGGACAGGGGGCAATCAGCCCCAGCATTTT
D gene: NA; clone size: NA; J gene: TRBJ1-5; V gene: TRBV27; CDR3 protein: CASSPGHSNQPQHF; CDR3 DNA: TGTGCCAGCAGCCCCGGACATAGCAATCAGCCCCAGCATTTT
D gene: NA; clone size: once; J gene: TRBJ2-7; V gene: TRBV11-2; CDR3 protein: CASSLGDYYEQYF; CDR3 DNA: TGTGCCAGCAGCTTAGGAGACTACTACGAGCAGTACTTC
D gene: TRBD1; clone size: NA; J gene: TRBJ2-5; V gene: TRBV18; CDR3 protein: CASSHRTGEIQETQYF; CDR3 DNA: TGTGCCAGCTCACATAGAACAGGGGAGATACAAGAGACCCAGTACTTC
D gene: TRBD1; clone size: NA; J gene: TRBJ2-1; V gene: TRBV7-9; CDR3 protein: CASSRGQGPPYNEQFF; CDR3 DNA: TGTGCCAGCAGCCGAGGACAGGGGCCACCATACAATGAGCAGTTCTTC
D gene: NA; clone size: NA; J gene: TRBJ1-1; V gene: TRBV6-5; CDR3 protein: CASSPGGNTEAFF; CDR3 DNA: TGTGCCAGCAGTCCCGGGGGGAACACTGAAGCTTTCTTT
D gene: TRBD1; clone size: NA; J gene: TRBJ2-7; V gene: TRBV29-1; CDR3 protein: CSVQPGQGPLDYEQYF; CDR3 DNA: TGCAGCGTTCAACCGGGACAGGGCCCCCTGGACTACGAGCAGTACTTC
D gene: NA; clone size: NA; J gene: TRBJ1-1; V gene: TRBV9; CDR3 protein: CASSVSPGSAAFF; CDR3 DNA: TGTGCCAGCAGCGTTAGTCCAGGGTCGGCGGCTTTCTTT
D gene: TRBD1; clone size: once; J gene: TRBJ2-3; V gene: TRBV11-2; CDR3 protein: CASSLGQAPYQDTQYF; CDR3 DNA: TGTGCCAGCAGCTTGGGACAGGCCCCATATCAAGATACGCAGTATTTT
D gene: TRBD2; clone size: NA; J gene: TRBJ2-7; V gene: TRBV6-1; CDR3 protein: CATRERGSYEQYF; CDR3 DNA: TGTGCCACCCGAGAGCGGGGGTCCTACGAGCAGTACTTC
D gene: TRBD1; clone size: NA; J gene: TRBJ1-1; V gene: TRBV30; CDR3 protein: CAWSVGQGVYDEAFF; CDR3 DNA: TGTGCCTGGAGTGTAGGACAGGGTGTTTATGATGAAGCTTTCTTT
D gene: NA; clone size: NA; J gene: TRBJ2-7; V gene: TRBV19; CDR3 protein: CASSRRDSRGTYEQYF; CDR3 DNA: TGTGCCAGTAGTAGACGGGACTCGCGGGGTACCTACGAGCAGTACTTC
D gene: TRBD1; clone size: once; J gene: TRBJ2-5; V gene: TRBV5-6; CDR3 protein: CASSLWAGGEGWETQYF; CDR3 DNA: TGTGCCAGCAGCTTGTGGGCAGGGGGCGAGGGTTGGGAGACCCAGTACTTC
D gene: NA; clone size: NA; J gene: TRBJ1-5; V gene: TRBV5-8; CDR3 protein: CASSLGGSRSQHF; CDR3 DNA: TGTGCCAGCAGCTTGGGAGGGAGCAGGTCCCAGCATTTT
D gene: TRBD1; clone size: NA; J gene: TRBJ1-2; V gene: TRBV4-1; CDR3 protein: CASSQAGDSLYGYTF; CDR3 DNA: TGCGCCAGCAGCCAAGCGGGGGACAGTCTCTATGGCTACACCTTC
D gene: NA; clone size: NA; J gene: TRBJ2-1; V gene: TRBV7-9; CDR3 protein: CASSSGFETVSYNEQFF; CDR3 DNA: TGTGCCAGCAGCTCTGGTTTTGAGACAGTCTCCTACAATGAGCAGTTCTTC
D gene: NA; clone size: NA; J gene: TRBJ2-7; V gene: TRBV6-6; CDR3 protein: CASSYSTGGEQYF; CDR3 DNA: TGTGCCAGCAGTTACTCGACCGGGGGCGAGCAGTACTTC
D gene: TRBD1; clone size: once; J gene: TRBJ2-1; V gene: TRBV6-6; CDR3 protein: CASSYSTGGYNEQFF; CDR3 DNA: TGTGCCAGCAGTTACTCGACAGGGGGGTACAATGAGCAGTTCTTC
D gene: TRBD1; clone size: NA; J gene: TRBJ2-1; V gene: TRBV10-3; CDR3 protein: CAMAPVTGYNEQFF; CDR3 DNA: TGTGCCATGGCCCCCGTGACAGGGTACAATGAGCAGTTCTTC
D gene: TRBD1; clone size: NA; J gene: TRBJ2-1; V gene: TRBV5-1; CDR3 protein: CAQCRDSSSYNEQFF; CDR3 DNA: TGCGCCCAGTGCAGGGACAGTTCTTCCTACAATGAGCAGTTCTTC
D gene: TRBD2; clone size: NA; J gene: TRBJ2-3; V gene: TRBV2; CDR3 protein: CASISGLVVTDTQYF; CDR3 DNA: TGTGCCAGCATATCAGGACTAGTGGTAACAGATACGCAGTATTTT
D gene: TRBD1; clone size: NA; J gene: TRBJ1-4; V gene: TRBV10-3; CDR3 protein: CATRDRVKEKLFF; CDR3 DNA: TGTGCCACCCGGGACAGGGTAAAGGAAAAACTGTTTTTT
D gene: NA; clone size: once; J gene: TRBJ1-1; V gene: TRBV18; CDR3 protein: CASSPRPTENTEAFF; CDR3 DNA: TGTGCCAGCTCACCACGACCAACAGAGAACACTGAAGCTTTCTTT
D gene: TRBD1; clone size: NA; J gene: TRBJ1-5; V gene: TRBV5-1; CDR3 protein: CASSPGTGGVQPQHF; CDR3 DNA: TGCGCCAGCAGCCCAGGGACAGGGGGCGTCCAGCCCCAGCATTTT
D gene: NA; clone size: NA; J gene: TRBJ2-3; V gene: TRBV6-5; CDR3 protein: CASSYSRGTDTQYF; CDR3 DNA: TGTGCCAGCAGTTACTCGAGGGGCACAGATACGCAGTATTTT
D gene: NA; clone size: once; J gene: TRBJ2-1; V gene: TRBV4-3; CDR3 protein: CASSQSTVSYNEQFF; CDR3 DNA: TGCGCCAGCAGCCAGTCCACAGTTTCCTACAATGAGCAGTTCTTC
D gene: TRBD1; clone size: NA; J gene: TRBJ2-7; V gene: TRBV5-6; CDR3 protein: CASSPPLTGAEYEQYF; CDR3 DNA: TGTGCCAGCAGCCCACCCTTGACAGGGGCGGAATACGAGCAGTACTTC
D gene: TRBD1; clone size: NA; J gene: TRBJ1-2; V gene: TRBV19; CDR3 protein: CASSGRQGLENYGYTF; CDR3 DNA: TGTGCCAGTAGTGGCCGACAGGGGTTAGAGAACTATGGCTACACCTTC
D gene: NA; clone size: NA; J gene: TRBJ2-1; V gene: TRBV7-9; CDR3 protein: CASSFEGGIRKEQFF; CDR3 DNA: TGTGCCAGCAGCTTCGAGGGAGGCATACGCAAGGAGCAGTTCTTC
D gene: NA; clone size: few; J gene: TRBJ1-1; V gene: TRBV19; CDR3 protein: CASLLGGRVAFF; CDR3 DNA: TGTGCCAGTCTGCTGGGGGGGCGCGTAGCTTTCTTT